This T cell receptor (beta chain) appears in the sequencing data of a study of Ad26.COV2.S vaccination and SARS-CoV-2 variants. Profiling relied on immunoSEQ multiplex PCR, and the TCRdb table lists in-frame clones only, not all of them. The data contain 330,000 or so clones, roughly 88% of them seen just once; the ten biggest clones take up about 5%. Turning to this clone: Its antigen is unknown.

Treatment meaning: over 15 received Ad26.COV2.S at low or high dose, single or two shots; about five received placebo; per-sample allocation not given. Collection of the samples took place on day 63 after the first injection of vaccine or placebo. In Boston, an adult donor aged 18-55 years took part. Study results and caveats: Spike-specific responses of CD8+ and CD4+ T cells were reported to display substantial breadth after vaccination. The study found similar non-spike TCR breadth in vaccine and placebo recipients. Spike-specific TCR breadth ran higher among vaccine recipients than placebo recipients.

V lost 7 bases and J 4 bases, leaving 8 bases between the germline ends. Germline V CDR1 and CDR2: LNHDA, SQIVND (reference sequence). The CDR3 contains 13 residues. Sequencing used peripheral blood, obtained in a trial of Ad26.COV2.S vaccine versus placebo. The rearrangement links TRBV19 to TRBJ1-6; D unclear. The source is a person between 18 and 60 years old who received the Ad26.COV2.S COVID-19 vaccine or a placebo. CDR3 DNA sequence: TGTGCCAGTACTGGGAGGTATAATTCACCCCTCCACTTT. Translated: CASTGRYNSPLHF.